These 5 T cell receptor beta chains originate from one sample sequenced in a study of CD8 T cells in Susac syndrome (dated by TCRdb to between 2018 and 2021). Library method: the immunoSEQ multiplex PCR assay. RNA was extracted using the RNeasy kit, and roughly 0.5 to 1 ug of the RNA was reverse transcribed with random hexamers. The public reads were reprocessed in TCRdb via fastp at Q25 and MiXCR, keeping in-frame beta chains. Rows are unified per CDR3 protein, each entry keeping the most common DNA and genes. This sample is represented by just over 150,000 distinct CDR3 sequences; around 95% of them were singletons. The top ten constitute 0.16% of the sample. The sample was CD4+ T cells from PBMCs. These receptors all come from a human donor with Susac syndrome.

As for this clonotype: A read error may produce the germline difference seen at one junction end. The chain links TRBV9 to TRBJ2-2; D is possibly TRBD2 (7 bases). The CDR3 is made up of 14 amino acids. Germline values: CDR1 SGDLS, CDR2 YYNGEE. CDR3 loop: CASSVGGGAGELFF. The CDR3, as DNA: TGTGCCAGCAGCGTAGGAGGGGGGGCCGGAGAGCTGTTTTTT.

This CDR3 reads CASKGSARGLNGELFF. In DNA form, the CDR3 reads TGTGCCAGCAAGGGGTCGGCCAGGGGGCTGAATGGGGAGCTGTTTTTT. The rearrangement links TRBV2 to TRBJ2-2; 8 nucleotides align to TRBD1. The CDR3 contains 16 residues. The trim removed 7 bases at V and 8 bases at J, leaving 15 bases unmatched. CDR1 is SNHLY and CDR2 is FYNNEI in the germline V gene.

The rearrangement joins TRBV20-1 to TRBJ2-1; D is possibly TRBD2 (6 bases). Germline CDR1 and CDR2: DFQATT and SNEGSKA (reference sequence). Trimming left V 7 bases short and J 0 bases short, with 16 bases between. The CDR3 consists of 15 residues. The CDR3 DNA reads TGCAGTGTGCGGCGGGGTTCAAGCTCCTACAATGAGCAGTTCTTC. This translates into CSVRRGSSSYNEQFF.

The J gene is TRBJ1-1, the V gene TRBV4-3; no clear D. There are 14 residues in the CDR3. V lost 2 bases and J 0 bases, leaving 7 bases between the germline ends. Germline V gene data show CDR1 as LGHNA and CDR2 as YSLEER. In nucleotides, the CDR3 is TGCGCCAGCAGCCAAAGTCAGGTGAACACTGAAGCTTTCTTT. Translated, it gives CASSQSQVNTEAFF.

This clonotype was counted a few times. This chain links TRBV7-2 with TRBJ2-5; D not certain. Between the trimmed V and J ends, which lost 0 bases and 2 bases, there was a span of 7 bases. Germline CDR1 and CDR2: SGHTA and FQGNSA. CDR3 length: 14 amino acids. CDR3 coding DNA: TGTGCCAGCAGCTTAGCTAGGCCTCAAGAGACCCAGTACTTC. Residues: CASSLARPQETQYF.